This T cell receptor (beta chain) comes out of a study of blood T cell repertoires in COVID-19. About the research overall: Acute and convalescent COVID-19 samples came from the United States, Italy and Spain. Sources were T cells, B-cell-depleted T cells, or PBMCs; the material itself was cDNA or gDNA.

In the study's own analysis: Amplified reference gene primers provided the basis for estimating nucleated cell counts. TCRdb keeps only in-frame clones here, not all; method: immunoSEQ multiplex PCR. V, J and clone size reflect that table, while D and trimming were determined from the DNA. The table lists tens of thousands of clones, more than 85% of them singletons. Sequenced material: peripheral blood. The TCR sequence derives from a human donor in a cohort sampled during active COVID-19.

The CDR3 reads CASSQFETPEAFF. The CDR3 coding sequence is TGTGCCAGCAGCCAATTTGAGACTCCTGAAGCTTTCTTT. The rearrangement links TRBV16 to TRBJ1-1; D is unresolved. V gave up 1 base and J gave up 6 bases, with 9 bases separating them. Germline V lookup: CDR1 KGHSY, CDR2 FQNENV. The CDR3 contains 13 residues.